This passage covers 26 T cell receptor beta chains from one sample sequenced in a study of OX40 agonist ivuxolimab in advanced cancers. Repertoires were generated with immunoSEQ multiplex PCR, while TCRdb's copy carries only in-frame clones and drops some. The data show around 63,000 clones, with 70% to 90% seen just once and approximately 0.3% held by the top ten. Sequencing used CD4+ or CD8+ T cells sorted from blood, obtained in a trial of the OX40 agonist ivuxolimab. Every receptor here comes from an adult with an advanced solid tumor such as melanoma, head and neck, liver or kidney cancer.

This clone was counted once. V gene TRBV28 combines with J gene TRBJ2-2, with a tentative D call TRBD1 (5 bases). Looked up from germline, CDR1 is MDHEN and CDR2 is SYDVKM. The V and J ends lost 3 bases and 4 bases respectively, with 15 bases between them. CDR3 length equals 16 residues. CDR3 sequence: CASSFLRGSGTGELFF. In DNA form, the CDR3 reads TGTGCCAGCAGTTTCTTAAGGGGTTCGGGCACCGGGGAGCTGTTTTTT. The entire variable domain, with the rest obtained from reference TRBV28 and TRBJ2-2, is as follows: DVKVTQSSRYLVKRTGEKVFLECVQDMDHENMFWYRQDPGLGLRLIYFSYDVKMKEKGDIPEGYSVSREKKERFSLILESASTNQTSMYLCASSFLRGSGTGELFFGEGSRLTVL.

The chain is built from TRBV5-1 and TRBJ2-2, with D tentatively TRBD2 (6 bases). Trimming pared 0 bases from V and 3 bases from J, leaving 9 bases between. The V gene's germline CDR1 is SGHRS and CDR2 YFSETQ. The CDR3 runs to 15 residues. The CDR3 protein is CASSLGSGYTGELFF. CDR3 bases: TGCGCCAGCAGCTTGGGTAGCGGCTACACCGGGGAGCTGTTTTTT.

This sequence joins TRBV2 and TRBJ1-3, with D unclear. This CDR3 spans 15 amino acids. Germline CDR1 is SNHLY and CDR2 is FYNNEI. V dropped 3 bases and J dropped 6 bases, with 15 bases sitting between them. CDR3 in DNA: TGTGCCAGCAGTGACTCGACCGGTGTGGCAAACACCATATATTTT. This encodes CASSDSTGVANTIYF.

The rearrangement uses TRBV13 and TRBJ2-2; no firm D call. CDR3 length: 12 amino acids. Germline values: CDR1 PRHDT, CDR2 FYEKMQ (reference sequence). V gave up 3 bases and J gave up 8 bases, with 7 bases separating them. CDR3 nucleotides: TGTGCCAGCAGCTTTGTTAAGGGGGAGCTGTTTTTT. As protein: CASSFVKGELFF.

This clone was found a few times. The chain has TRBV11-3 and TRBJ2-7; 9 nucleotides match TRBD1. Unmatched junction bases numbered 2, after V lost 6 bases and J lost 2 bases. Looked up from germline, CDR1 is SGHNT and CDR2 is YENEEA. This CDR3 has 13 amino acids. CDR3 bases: TGTGCCAGCAGGGGACAGGGTACCTACGAGCAGTACTTC. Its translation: CASRGQGTYEQYF.

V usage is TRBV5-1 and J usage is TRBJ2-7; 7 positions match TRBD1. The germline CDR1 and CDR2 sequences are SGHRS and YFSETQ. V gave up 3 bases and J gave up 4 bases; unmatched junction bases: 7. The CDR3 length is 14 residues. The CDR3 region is CASSSGTVIYEQYF. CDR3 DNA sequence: TGCGCCAGCAGCTCGGGGACAGTCATTTACGAGCAGTACTTC.

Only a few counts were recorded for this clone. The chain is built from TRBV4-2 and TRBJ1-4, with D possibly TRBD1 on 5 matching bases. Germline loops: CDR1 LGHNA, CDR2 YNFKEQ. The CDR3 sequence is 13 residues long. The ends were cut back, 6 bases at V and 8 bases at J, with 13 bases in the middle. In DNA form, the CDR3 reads TGTGCCAGCAGTCGGGACGAGAGGGAAAAACTGTTTTTT. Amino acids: CASSRDEREKLFF.

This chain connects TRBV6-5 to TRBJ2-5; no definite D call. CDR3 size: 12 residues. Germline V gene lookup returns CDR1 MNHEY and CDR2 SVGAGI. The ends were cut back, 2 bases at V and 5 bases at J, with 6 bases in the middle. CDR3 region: CASSYTRETQYF. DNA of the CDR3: TGTGCCAGCAGTTACACAAGGGAGACCCAGTACTTC.

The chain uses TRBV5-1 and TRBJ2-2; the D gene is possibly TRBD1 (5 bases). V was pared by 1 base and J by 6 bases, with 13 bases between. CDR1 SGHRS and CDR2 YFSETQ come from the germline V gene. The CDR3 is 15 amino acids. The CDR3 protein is CASSLLRGWAGELFF. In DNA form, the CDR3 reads TGCGCCAGCAGCTTGTTAAGGGGTTGGGCCGGGGAGCTGTTTTTT. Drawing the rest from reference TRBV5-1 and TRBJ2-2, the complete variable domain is KAGVTQTPRYLIKTRGQQVTLSCSPISGHRSVSWYQQTPGQGLQFLFEYFSETQRNKGNFPGRFSGRQFSNSRSEMNVSTLELGDSALYLCASSLLRGWAGELFFGEGSRLTVL.

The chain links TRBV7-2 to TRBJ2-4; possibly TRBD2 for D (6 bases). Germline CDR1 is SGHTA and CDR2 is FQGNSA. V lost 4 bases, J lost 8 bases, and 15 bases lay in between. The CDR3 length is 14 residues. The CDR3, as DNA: TGTGCCAGCAGCTCCTATCGGGACTCTTACATTCAGTACTTC. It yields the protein CASSSYRDSYIQYF.

CDR3 nucleotide sequence: TGTGCCAGCAGATCCTACAGGGTAGGGACCCAGTACTTC. Protein: CASRSYRVGTQYF. The chain couples TRBV28 to TRBJ2-5, with a possible D match to TRBD1 (6 bases). This CDR3 region has 13 residues. Trimming pared 6 bases from V and 7 bases from J, leaving 15 bases between. Germline CDR1 MDHEN, CDR2 SYDVKM.

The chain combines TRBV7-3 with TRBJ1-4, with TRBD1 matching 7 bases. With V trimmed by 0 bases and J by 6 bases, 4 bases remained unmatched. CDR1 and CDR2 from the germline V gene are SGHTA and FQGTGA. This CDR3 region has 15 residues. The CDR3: CASSLTGGSDEKLFF. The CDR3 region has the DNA TGTGCCAGCAGCTTAACAGGGGGCTCCGATGAAAAACTGTTTTTT.

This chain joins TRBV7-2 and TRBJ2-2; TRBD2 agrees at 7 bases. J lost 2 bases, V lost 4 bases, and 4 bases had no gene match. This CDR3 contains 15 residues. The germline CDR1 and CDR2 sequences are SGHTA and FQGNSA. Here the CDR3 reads CASSSSGANTGELFF. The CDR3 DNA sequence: TGTGCCAGCAGCTCCAGCGGGGCCAACACCGGGGAGCTGTTTTTT.

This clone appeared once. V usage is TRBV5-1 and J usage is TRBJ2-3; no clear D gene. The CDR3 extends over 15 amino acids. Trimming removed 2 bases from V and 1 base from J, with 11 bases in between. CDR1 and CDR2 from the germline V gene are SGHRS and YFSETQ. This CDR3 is CASSLGGKGTDTQYF. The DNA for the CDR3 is TGCGCCAGCAGCTTAGGCGGCAAGGGCACAGATACGCAGTATTTT.

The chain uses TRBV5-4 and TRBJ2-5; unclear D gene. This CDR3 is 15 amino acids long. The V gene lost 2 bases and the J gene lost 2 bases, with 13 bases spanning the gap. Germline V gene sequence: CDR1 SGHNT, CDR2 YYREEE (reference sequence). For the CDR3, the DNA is TGTGCCAGCAGCTTTGATCTGTTGGGGCAAGAGACCCAGTACTTC. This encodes CASSFDLLGQETQYF.

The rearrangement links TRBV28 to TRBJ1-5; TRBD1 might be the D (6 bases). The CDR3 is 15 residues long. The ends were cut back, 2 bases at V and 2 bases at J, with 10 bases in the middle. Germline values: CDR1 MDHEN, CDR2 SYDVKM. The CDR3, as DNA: TGTGCCAGCAGTTTAGGTTCAGGGGGCAATCAGCCCCAGCATTTT. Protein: CASSLGSGGNQPQHF.

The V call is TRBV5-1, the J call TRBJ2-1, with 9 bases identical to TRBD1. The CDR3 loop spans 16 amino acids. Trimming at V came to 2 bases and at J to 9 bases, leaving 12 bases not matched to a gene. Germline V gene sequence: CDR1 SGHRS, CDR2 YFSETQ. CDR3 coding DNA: TGCGCCAGCAGCTTACCTGGGACAGGGAGTTTTAGTGAGCAGTTCTTC. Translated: CASSLPGTGSFSEQFF.

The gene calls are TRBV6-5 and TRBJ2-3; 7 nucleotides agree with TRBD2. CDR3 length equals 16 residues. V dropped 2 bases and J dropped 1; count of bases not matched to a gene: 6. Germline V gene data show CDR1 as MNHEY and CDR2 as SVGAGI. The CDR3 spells CASSYLRREGTDTQYF. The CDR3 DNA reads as TGTGCCAGCAGTTACCTTCGACGGGAGGGCACAGATACGCAGTATTTT.

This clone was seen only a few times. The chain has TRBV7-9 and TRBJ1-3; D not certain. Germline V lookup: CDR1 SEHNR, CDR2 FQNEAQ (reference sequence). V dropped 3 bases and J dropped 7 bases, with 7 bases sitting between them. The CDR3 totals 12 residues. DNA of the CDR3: TGTGCCAGCAGCTTCGTGGGTAACACCATATATTTT. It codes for CASSFVGNTIYF.

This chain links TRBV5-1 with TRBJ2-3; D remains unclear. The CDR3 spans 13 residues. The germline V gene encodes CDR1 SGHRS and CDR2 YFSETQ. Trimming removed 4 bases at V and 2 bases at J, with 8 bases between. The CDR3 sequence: CASSAGYTDTQYF. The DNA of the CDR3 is TGCGCCAGCAGCGCCGGATACACAGATACGCAGTATTTT.

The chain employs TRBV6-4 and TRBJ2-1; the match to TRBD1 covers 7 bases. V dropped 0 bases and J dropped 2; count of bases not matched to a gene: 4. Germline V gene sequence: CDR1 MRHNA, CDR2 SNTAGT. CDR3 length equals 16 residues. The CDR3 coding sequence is TGTGCCAGCAGTGACTCGGAAGGGGGCCCCTACAATGAGCAGTTCTTC. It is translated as CASSDSEGGPYNEQFF.

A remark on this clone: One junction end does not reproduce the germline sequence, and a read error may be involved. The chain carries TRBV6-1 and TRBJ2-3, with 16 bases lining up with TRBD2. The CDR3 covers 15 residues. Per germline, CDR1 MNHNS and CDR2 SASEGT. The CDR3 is CASSTHGTSGRAGPF. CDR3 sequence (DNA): TGTGCCAGCAGTACGCACGGGACTAGCGGGAGGGCCGGCCCTTTT.

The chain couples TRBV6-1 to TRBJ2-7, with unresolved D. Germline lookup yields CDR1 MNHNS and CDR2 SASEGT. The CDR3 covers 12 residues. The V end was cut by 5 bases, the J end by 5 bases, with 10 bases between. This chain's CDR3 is CASSLHRNEQYF. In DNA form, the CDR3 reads TGTGCCAGCAGTCTTCATAGAAACGAGCAGTACTTC.

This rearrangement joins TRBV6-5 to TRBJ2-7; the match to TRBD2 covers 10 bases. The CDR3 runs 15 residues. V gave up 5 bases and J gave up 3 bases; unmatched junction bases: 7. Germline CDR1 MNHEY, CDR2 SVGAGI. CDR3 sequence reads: CASSKGASGSYEQYF. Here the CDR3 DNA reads TGTGCCAGCAGTAAGGGGGCTAGCGGGAGCTACGAGCAGTACTTC.

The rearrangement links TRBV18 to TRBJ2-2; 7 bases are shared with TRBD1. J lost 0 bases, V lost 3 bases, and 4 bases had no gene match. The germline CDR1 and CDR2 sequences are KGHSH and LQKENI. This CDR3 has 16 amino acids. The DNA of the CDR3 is TGTGCCAGCTCACCCCGTGGACAGGCGAACACCGGGGAGCTGTTTTTT. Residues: CASSPRGQANTGELFF.

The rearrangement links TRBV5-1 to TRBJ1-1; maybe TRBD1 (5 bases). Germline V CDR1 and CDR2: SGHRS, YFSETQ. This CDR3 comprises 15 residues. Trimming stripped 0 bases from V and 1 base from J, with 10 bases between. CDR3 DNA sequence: TGCGCCAGCAGCTTGGACGGACATCCGAACACTGAAGCTTTCTTT. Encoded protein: CASSLDGHPNTEAFF.